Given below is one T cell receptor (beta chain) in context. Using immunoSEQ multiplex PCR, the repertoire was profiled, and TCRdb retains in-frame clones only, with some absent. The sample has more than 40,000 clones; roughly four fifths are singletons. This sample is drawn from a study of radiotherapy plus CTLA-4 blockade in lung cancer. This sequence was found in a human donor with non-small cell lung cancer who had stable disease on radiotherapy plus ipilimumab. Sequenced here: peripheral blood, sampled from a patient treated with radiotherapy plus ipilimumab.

CDR3 nucleotide sequence: TGTGCCAGCAGCTTTCTTTTCACGGGGGGAAGGAATAGCAATCAGCCCCAGCATTTT. It codes for CASSFLFTGGRNSNQPQHF. The chain has TRBV5-8 and TRBJ1-5, with a possible D match to TRBD1 (5 bases). Germline V gene lookup returns CDR1 SGHTS and CDR2 YDEGEE. This CDR3 has 19 amino acids. Trimming pared 2 bases from V and 0 bases from J, leaving 21 bases between.